The 11 T cell receptor beta chains below all came from one sample that was sequenced in a study of response to subunit inactivated influenza vaccine. TCRdb reanalysed the RT-PCR reads using MiXCR and keeps one entry per CDR3 protein. The table includes 600,000 to 700,000 distinct CDR3 sequences, 14% detected once. Material: PBMCs from blood, obtained 14 days before vaccination. Receptors originate from a man aged 50-59 years who received an inactivated influenza vaccine.

This clonotype occurred many times. The chain couples TRBV12-3 or TRBV12-4 to TRBJ2-7; TRBD1 aligns across 7 bases. With 0 bases clipped from V and 2 bases from J, the junction kept 4 bases outside the gene matches. The CDR3 is made up of 15 amino acids. CDR3 coding DNA: TGTGCCAGCAGTTTAGCGCTGGGACAGACCTACGAGCAGTACTTC. Protein sequence: CASSLALGQTYEQYF.

The chain links TRBV6-1 to TRBJ2-5; D unresolved. This CDR3 is built from 14 residues. Germline CDR1 MNHNS, CDR2 SASEGT. Trimming removed 3 bases at V and 3 bases at J, with 11 bases between. The CDR3: CASSDLTGKETQYF. CDR3 coding DNA: TGTGCCAGCAGTGACCTGACTGGAAAAGAGACCCAGTACTTC.

This clonotype occurred many times. The genes are TRBV19 and TRBJ1-1; D ambiguous. The CDR3 sequence is 13 residues long. V lost 8 bases and J 7 bases, leaving 17 bases between the germline ends. Germline V lookup: CDR1 LNHDA, CDR2 SQIVND (reference sequence). The CDR3 DNA reads TGTGCCAGTTCGGACTCCGGGTCGTTTGAAGCTTTCTTT. Its protein is CASSDSGSFEAFF.

The gene calls are TRBV6-1 and TRBJ2-7; D possibly uses TRBD1 or TRBD2 (5 bases each). CDR1 is MNHNS and CDR2 is SASEGT in the germline V gene. CDR3 length: 14 amino acids. The germline V and J ends were trimmed by 5 bases and 6 bases, with 17 bases remaining between them. The CDR3 region has the DNA TGTGCCAGCAGTCGCAGGGACGGAAGAACCGAGCAGTACTTC. The encoded protein is CASSRRDGRTEQYF.

Many counts were recorded for this clonotype. This chain joins TRBV3-1 and TRBJ2-5; D remains unclear. This CDR3 is 14 amino acids long. Trimming left V 2 bases short and J 2 bases short, with 9 bases between. Germline-derived CDR1 and CDR2 are LGHDT and YNNKEL (reference sequence). This CDR3 reads CASSQRTAQETQYF. CDR3 bases: TGTGCCAGCAGCCAAAGGACCGCGCAAGAGACCCAGTACTTC.

The chain has TRBV12-3 or TRBV12-4 and TRBJ2-7, with TRBD1 identical over 8 bases. This CDR3 is 15 amino acids long. V trimming: 3 bases; J trimming: 5 bases; junction bases outside the gene matches: 9. The CDR3 region has the DNA TGTGCCAGCAGTTTGAAGGACAGGGAGGAACACGAGCAGTACTTC. Protein product: CASSLKDREEHEQYF.

This clonotype was observed a handful of times. The gene calls are TRBV6-1 and TRBJ1-2, with a weak D call TRBD1 (5 bases). Germline CDR1 reads MNHNS; CDR2 reads SASEGT. This CDR3 comprises 14 residues. Trimming stripped 4 bases from V and 8 bases from J, with 17 bases between. The DNA for the CDR3 is TGTGCCAGCAGTGTTTCTAGGGGTGATGGAGGCTACACCTTC. Amino acids: CASSVSRGDGGYTF.

The chain uses TRBV5-1 and TRBJ2-7; 9 bases agree with TRBD1. CDR3 length: 14 amino acids. Germline CDR1 and CDR2: SGHRS and YFSETQ. Germline trimming cut 5 bases from V and 3 bases from J; bases unmatched to any gene: 6. CDR3 loop: CASRDATGGYEQYF. DNA of the CDR3: TGCGCCAGCAGAGACGCGACAGGGGGCTACGAGCAGTACTTC.

The chain recombines TRBV27 with TRBJ1-1; the D gene is possibly TRBD1 (5 bases). The germline V gene has CDR1 MNHEY and CDR2 SMNVEV (reference sequence). CDR3 size: 13 residues. V lost 6 bases and J 9 bases, leaving 17 bases between the germline ends. The CDR3 coding sequence is TGTGCCAGCAGACCGAGGGGAAGCTCTAAAGCTTTCTTT. Its protein product is CASRPRGSSKAFF.

This clonotype has more than one count but fewer than ten. This sequence joins TRBV11-1 and TRBJ2-7, with TRBD2 matching 10 bases. Germline V gene lookup returns CDR1 SGHAT and CDR2 FQDESV (reference sequence). The CDR3 is 18 amino acids. V was pared by 5 bases and J by 3 bases, with 16 bases of the junction left unmatched. CDR3 nucleotide sequence: TGTGCCAGCAGCCCATTCAGTCCCCTAGCGGGAGTTTTCTACGAGCAGTACTTC. The encoded protein is CASSPFSPLAGVFYEQYF. Full variable domain (missing parts from reference TRBV11-1 and TRBJ2-7): EAEVAQSPRYKITEKSQAVAFWCDPISGHATLYWYRQILGQGPELLVQFQDESVVDDSQLPKDRFSAERLKGVDSTLKIQPAELGDSAMYLCASSPFSPLAGVFYEQYFGPGTRLTVT.

In this sample, this clonotype turned up a few times. The gene calls are TRBV28 and TRBJ2-6; D not certain. Germline CDR1 is MDHEN and CDR2 is SYDVKM. The CDR3 runs 16 residues. V was pared by 4 bases and J by 0 bases, with 10 bases between. The CDR3 here is CASSYSPTSGANVLTF. In nucleotides, the CDR3 is TGTGCCAGCAGTTACAGTCCTACCTCTGGGGCCAACGTCCTGACTTTC.